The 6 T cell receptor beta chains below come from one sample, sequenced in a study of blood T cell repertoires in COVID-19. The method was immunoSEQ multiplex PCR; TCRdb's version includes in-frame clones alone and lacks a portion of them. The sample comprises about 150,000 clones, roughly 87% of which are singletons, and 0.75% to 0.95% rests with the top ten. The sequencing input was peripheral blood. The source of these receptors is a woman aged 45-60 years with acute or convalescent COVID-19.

The CDR3 DNA is TGTGCCAGCGGGACTAGCGGCCCAGATACGCAGTATTTT. It is translated as CASGTSGPDTQYF. The V call is TRBV11-1, the J call TRBJ2-3; TRBD2 aligns across 11 bases. Per germline, CDR1 SGHAT and CDR2 FQDESV (reference sequence). Trimming at V came to 8 bases and at J to 4 bases, leaving 2 bases not matched to a gene. The length of the CDR3 is 13 residues. The whole variable domain, remainder taken from reference TRBV11-1 and TRBJ2-3, is EAEVAQSPRYKITEKSQAVAFWCDPISGHATLYWYRQILGQGPELLVQFQDESVVDDSQLPKDRFSAERLKGVDSTLKIQPAELGDSAMYLCASGTSGPDTQYFGPGTRLTVL.

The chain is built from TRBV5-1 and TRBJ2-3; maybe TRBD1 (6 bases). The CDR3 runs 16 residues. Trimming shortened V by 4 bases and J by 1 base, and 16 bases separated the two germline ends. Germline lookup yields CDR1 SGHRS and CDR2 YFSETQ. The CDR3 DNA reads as TGCGCCAGCAGCCCCGAGGGGGACCACCGCACAGATACGCAGTATTTT. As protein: CASSPEGDHRTDTQYF.

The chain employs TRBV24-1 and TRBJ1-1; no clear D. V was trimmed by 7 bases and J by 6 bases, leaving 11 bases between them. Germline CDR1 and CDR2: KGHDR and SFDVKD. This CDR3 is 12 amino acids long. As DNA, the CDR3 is TGTGCCACCAGCTTCCGGGGTGCTGAAGCTTTCTTT. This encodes CATSFRGAEAFF.

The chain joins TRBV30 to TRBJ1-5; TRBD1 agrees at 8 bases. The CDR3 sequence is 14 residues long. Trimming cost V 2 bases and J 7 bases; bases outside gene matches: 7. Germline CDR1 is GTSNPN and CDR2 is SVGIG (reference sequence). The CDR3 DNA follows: TGTGCCTGGAGTTCAGTCGACAGGGGCCAGCCCCAGCATTTT. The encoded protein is CAWSSVDRGQPQHF.

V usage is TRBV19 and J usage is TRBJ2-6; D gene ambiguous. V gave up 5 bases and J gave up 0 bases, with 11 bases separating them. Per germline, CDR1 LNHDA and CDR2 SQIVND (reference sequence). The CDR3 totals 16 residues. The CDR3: CASSPPLGSGANVLTF. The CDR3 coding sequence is TGTGCCAGTAGTCCCCCCCTAGGCTCTGGGGCCAACGTCCTGACTTTC.

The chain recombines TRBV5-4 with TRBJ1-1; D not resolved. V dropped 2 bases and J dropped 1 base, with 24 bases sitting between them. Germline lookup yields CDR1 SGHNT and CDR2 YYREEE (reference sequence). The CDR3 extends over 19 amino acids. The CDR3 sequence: CASSLFEGGSRPQNTEAFF. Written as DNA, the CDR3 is TGTGCCAGCAGCTTATTCGAAGGTGGGTCCAGGCCCCAGAACACTGAAGCTTTCTTT.